This TCR beta chain appears in the sequencing data of a study of T cell responses to AZD1222 COVID-19 vaccine. Findings of the study overall: Seropositive at baseline were only six AZD1222 recipients.

Points on this clone: Its antigen remains unidentified.

Here immunoSEQ multiplex PCR was the method, and the copy in TCRdb shows in-frame clones only, minus some. The profile shows about 140,000 clones, roughly 90% of them singletons. The CDR3 runs 19 residues. V shed 8 bases and J shed 0 bases, with 25 bases lying between them. The V gene's germline CDR1 is MNHEY and CDR2 SMNVEV (reference sequence). Source: peripheral blood, taken on day 0 of AZD1222 vaccination. The clonotype originates from an adult in good health. This chain joins TRBV27 and TRBJ2-2; D ambiguous. CDR3: CASVLSSAGIRANTGELFF. CDR3 nucleotide sequence: TGTGCCAGCGTCCTTAGCAGTGCAGGAATTCGGGCGAACACCGGGGAGCTGTTTTTT.